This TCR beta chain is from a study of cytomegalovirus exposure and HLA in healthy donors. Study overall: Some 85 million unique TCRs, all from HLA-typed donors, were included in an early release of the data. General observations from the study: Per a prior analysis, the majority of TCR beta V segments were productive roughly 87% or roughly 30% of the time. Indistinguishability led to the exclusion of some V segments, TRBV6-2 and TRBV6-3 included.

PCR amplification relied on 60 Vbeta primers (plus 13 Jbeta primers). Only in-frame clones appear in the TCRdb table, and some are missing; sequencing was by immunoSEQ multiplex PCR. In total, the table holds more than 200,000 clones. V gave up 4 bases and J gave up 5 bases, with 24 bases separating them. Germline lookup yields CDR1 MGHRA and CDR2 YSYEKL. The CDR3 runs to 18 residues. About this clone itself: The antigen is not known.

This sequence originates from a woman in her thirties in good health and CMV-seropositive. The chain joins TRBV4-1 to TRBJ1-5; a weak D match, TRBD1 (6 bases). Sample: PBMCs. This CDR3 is CASSPRPDSVYQDQPQHF. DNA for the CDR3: TGCGCCAGCAGCCCCCGACCGGACAGTGTCTATCAGGATCAGCCCCAGCATTTT.